These T cell receptor beta chains were read from a single sample in a study of vaccination effects on CD4 cells after COVID-19. Their antigens are not known. Data came from immunoSEQ multiplex PCR; TCRdb stores just in-frame clones and leaves some out. Counted here are approximately 70,000 clones, less than 75% occurring once; the ten biggest clones make up about 2%. Sequenced here: CD4+ T cells from PBMCs cultured without peptide, sampled after COVID-19 vaccination. All receptors come from a human donor who received a COVID-19 vaccine. CDR3s include the opening cysteine and the closing phenylalanine or tryptophan. The order of the fields is J gene, V gene, D gene, CDR3 length, clone size, CDR3 protein, CDR3 DNA. A D gene is named only where the DNA matches it firmly. Expanded clones are given a class, and other clones once, few, many or no size at all.

j_call: TRBJ2-3; v_call: TRBV24-1; d_call: TRBD1; cdr3_length: 15; clone_size: .; cdr3_aa: CATSDPGQITDTQYF; cdr3_nt: TGTGCCACCAGTGACCCGGGACAGATCACAGATACGCAGTATTTT
j_call: TRBJ2-5; v_call: TRBV5-6; d_call: TRBD1; cdr3_length: 15; clone_size: .; cdr3_aa: CASSSRGQVGETQYF; cdr3_nt: TGTGCCAGCAGCTCGAGAGGACAGGTTGGTGAGACCCAGTACTTC
j_call: TRBJ2-5; v_call: TRBV7-3; d_call: .; cdr3_length: 15; clone_size: .; cdr3_aa: CASSLTPTAQETQYF; cdr3_nt: TGTGCCAGCAGCTTAACGCCGACAGCCCAAGAGACCCAGTACTTC
j_call: TRBJ2-5; v_call: TRBV6-6; d_call: TRBD2; cdr3_length: 16; clone_size: once; cdr3_aa: CASSYRRGGLGETQYF; cdr3_nt: TGTGCCAGCAGTTACCGGCGGGGGGGCCTGGGTGAGACCCAGTACTTC
j_call: TRBJ1-4; v_call: TRBV12-3/TRBV12-4; d_call: .; cdr3_length: 13; clone_size: .; cdr3_aa: CASSLNWDEKLFF; cdr3_nt: TGTGCCAGCAGTTTAAACTGGGATGAAAAACTGTTTTTT
j_call: TRBJ1-3; v_call: TRBV3-1/TRBV3-2; d_call: TRBD1; cdr3_length: 16; clone_size: .; cdr3_aa: CASSQEYRGGGNTIYF; cdr3_nt: TGTGCCAGCAGCCAAGAATACAGGGGAGGTGGAAACACCATATATTTT
j_call: TRBJ2-5; v_call: TRBV29-1; d_call: TRBD1; cdr3_length: 15; clone_size: .; cdr3_aa: CSVPSTGGYQETQYF; cdr3_nt: TGCAGCGTTCCGTCGACAGGGGGGTACCAAGAGACCCAGTACTTC
j_call: TRBJ1-1; v_call: TRBV4-2; d_call: .; cdr3_length: 15; clone_size: .; cdr3_aa: CASSQVERMNTEAFF; cdr3_nt: TGTGCCAGCAGCCAAGTGGAGAGAATGAACACTGAAGCTTTCTTT
j_call: TRBJ1-1; v_call: TRBV4-1; d_call: TRBD1; cdr3_length: 15; clone_size: .; cdr3_aa: CASSQVGQGNTEAFF; cdr3_nt: TGCGCCAGCAGCCAAGTTGGACAGGGGAACACTGAAGCTTTCTTT
j_call: TRBJ2-5; v_call: TRBV7-2; d_call: TRBD2; cdr3_length: 15; clone_size: .; cdr3_aa: CASSLVGGVRETQYF; cdr3_nt: TGTGCCAGCAGCTTAGTCGGGGGGGTACGAGAGACCCAGTACTTC
j_call: TRBJ1-1; v_call: TRBV9; d_call: TRBD1; cdr3_length: 20; clone_size: .; cdr3_aa: CASSVGSAGGVISGKTEAFF; cdr3_nt: TGTGCCAGCAGCGTAGGGTCGGCAGGGGGAGTAATTAGTGGTAAGACTGAAGCTTTCTTT
j_call: TRBJ2-5; v_call: TRBV3-1/TRBV3-2; d_call: TRBD1; cdr3_length: 16; clone_size: .; cdr3_aa: CASSLRDRGWGETQYF; cdr3_nt: TGTGCCAGCAGCCTACGGGACAGGGGGTGGGGGGAGACCCAGTACTTC
j_call: TRBJ2-2; v_call: TRBV6-4; d_call: .; cdr3_length: 13; clone_size: .; cdr3_aa: CASYIGTFRELFF; cdr3_nt: TGTGCCAGCTATATCGGGACTTTCCGGGAGCTGTTTTTT
j_call: TRBJ2-1; v_call: TRBV30; d_call: .; cdr3_length: 13; clone_size: .; cdr3_aa: CAWSVGGHGEQFF; cdr3_nt: TGTGCCTGGAGTGTCGGAGGTCACGGTGAGCAGTTCTTC
j_call: TRBJ1-2; v_call: TRBV19; d_call: .; cdr3_length: 15; clone_size: .; cdr3_aa: CASSSPPGFPYGYTF; cdr3_nt: TGTGCCAGTAGTTCCCCCCCTGGATTCCCCTATGGCTACACCTTC
j_call: TRBJ1-3; v_call: TRBV18; d_call: .; cdr3_length: 15; clone_size: .; cdr3_aa: CASSPSSHSGNTIYF; cdr3_nt: TGTGCCAGCTCACCCAGTTCACACTCTGGAAACACCATATATTTT
j_call: TRBJ1-3; v_call: TRBV6-5; d_call: .; cdr3_length: 14; clone_size: .; cdr3_aa: CASTRAASGNTIYF; cdr3_nt: TGTGCCAGCACAAGGGCAGCCTCTGGAAACACCATATATTTT
j_call: TRBJ2-5; v_call: TRBV5-1; d_call: .; cdr3_length: 12; clone_size: .; cdr3_aa: CASSYREETQYF; cdr3_nt: TGCGCCAGCAGTTATAGGGAAGAGACCCAGTACTTC
j_call: TRBJ2-5; v_call: TRBV10-1; d_call: TRBD1; cdr3_length: 15; clone_size: .; cdr3_aa: CASIPDRGRGETQYF; cdr3_nt: TGCGCCAGCATCCCAGACAGGGGGCGCGGGGAGACCCAGTACTTC
j_call: TRBJ1-1; v_call: TRBV19; d_call: .; cdr3_length: 12; clone_size: .; cdr3_aa: CATRDQNSKAFF; cdr3_nt: TGTGCCACCAGAGACCAAAACAGTAAAGCTTTCTTT
j_call: TRBJ1-1; v_call: TRBV7-8; d_call: .; cdr3_length: 14; clone_size: .; cdr3_aa: CASSPRTLNTEAFF; cdr3_nt: TGTGCCAGCAGCCCCCGGACGTTGAACACTGAAGCTTTCTTT
j_call: TRBJ2-2; v_call: TRBV7-7; d_call: .; cdr3_length: 14; clone_size: .; cdr3_aa: CASTPIKDIGELFF; cdr3_nt: TGTGCCAGCACCCCCATCAAGGATATCGGGGAGCTGTTTTTT
j_call: TRBJ1-2; v_call: TRBV28; d_call: .; cdr3_length: 13; clone_size: .; cdr3_aa: CASSNRLFNGYTF; cdr3_nt: TGTGCCAGCAGCAACAGGCTTTTTAATGGCTACACCTTC
j_call: TRBJ2-6; v_call: TRBV9; d_call: TRBD1; cdr3_length: 18; clone_size: .; cdr3_aa: CASSKAGTGISGANVLTF; cdr3_nt: TGTGCCAGCAGTAAAGCCGGGACAGGAATCTCTGGGGCCAACGTCCTGACTTTC
j_call: TRBJ1-2; v_call: TRBV7-2; d_call: TRBD1; cdr3_length: 14; clone_size: .; cdr3_aa: CASGQGGSFDGYTF; cdr3_nt: TGTGCCAGCGGTCAGGGGGGCTCTTTCGATGGCTACACCTTC
j_call: TRBJ1-2; v_call: TRBV29-1; d_call: .; cdr3_length: 12; clone_size: .; cdr3_aa: CSVEGQGYGYTF; cdr3_nt: TGCAGCGTTGAAGGGCAGGGCTATGGCTACACCTTC
j_call: TRBJ1-6; v_call: TRBV2; d_call: TRBD1; cdr3_length: 16; clone_size: .; cdr3_aa: CASSDLGQGNNSPLHF; cdr3_nt: TGTGCCAGCAGTGACCTGGGACAGGGTAATAATTCACCCCTCCACTTT
j_call: TRBJ2-3; v_call: TRBV5-1; d_call: .; cdr3_length: 18; clone_size: .; cdr3_aa: CASSRAVTSDPSTDTQYF; cdr3_nt: TGCGCCAGCTCACGAGCGGTTACCTCAGACCCGAGCACAGATACGCAGTATTTT
j_call: TRBJ1-5; v_call: TRBV7-2; d_call: .; cdr3_length: 14; clone_size: .; cdr3_aa: CASAVLGINQPQHF; cdr3_nt: TGTGCCAGCGCTGTTTTGGGGATCAATCAGCCCCAGCATTTT
j_call: TRBJ1-5; v_call: TRBV18; d_call: .; cdr3_length: 13; clone_size: .; cdr3_aa: CASSPEPPSPQHF; cdr3_nt: TGTGCCAGCTCACCGGAGCCACCTTCGCCCCAGCATTTT
j_call: TRBJ2-4; v_call: TRBV6-5; d_call: .; cdr3_length: 14; clone_size: .; cdr3_aa: CASSKFPRANIQYF; cdr3_nt: TGTGCCAGCAGCAAATTTCCTAGGGCGAACATTCAGTACTTC
j_call: TRBJ2-3; v_call: TRBV7-2; d_call: TRBD2; cdr3_length: 16; clone_size: .; cdr3_aa: CASSFRGGPSTDTQYF; cdr3_nt: TGTGCCAGCAGCTTTCGCGGGGGGCCAAGCACAGATACGCAGTATTTT
j_call: TRBJ2-3; v_call: TRBV10-3; d_call: .; cdr3_length: 15; clone_size: .; cdr3_aa: CAIAKGDTSTDTQYF; cdr3_nt: TGTGCCATCGCAAAGGGGGATACTAGCACAGATACGCAGTATTTT
j_call: TRBJ2-3; v_call: TRBV30; d_call: .; cdr3_length: 13; clone_size: .; cdr3_aa: CAWRGVSTDTQYF; cdr3_nt: TGTGCCTGGAGGGGGGTTAGCACAGATACGCAGTATTTT
j_call: TRBJ1-4; v_call: TRBV2; d_call: TRBD1; cdr3_length: 15; clone_size: .; cdr3_aa: CASRQRTGGNEKLFF; cdr3_nt: TGTGCCAGCAGGCAACGGACAGGGGGGAATGAAAAACTGTTTTTT
j_call: TRBJ2-2; v_call: TRBV7-8; d_call: .; cdr3_length: 14; clone_size: .; cdr3_aa: CAAQVRSKTGELFF; cdr3_nt: TGTGCCGCCCAGGTCCGGTCGAAAACCGGGGAGCTGTTTTTT
j_call: TRBJ1-5; v_call: TRBV7-9; d_call: .; cdr3_length: 16; clone_size: few; cdr3_aa: CASSPSGVYSNQPQHF; cdr3_nt: TGTGCCAGCAGCCCCTCGGGGGTTTATAGCAATCAGCCCCAGCATTTT
j_call: TRBJ1-1; v_call: TRBV6-4; d_call: TRBD1; cdr3_length: 14; clone_size: .; cdr3_aa: CASTPDRGYTEAFF; cdr3_nt: TGTGCCAGCACACCTGACAGGGGATACACTGAAGCTTTCTTT